The 26 T cell receptor beta chains below all came from one sample that was sequenced in a study of shared clonotypes between healthy human individuals. Sequencing was performed with immunoSEQ multiplex PCR; in TCRdb, only in-frame clones are kept and a portion is missing. This sample carries 600,000 or so clones, about 95% of them seen once, and the ten largest clones take over 0.095%. CD45RO-negative CD8 cells positively selected for CCR7 made up the naive population, which excluded terminally differentiated effector memory CD45RA+ cells. Sequenced input: naive CD8+ T cells sorted from blood. The receptors here all came from a woman aged 25 to 45 in good health.

This chain uses TRBV10-1 with TRBJ1-2, with no clear D. The CDR3 extends over 14 amino acids. V gave up 0 bases and J gave up 7 bases, with 12 bases separating them. The germline gives CDR1 WNHNN, CDR2 SYGVQD (reference sequence). This CDR3 is CASSESSEVGGYTF. CDR3 nucleotides: TGCGCCAGCAGTGAGTCTTCCGAGGTTGGTGGCTACACCTTC.

J is TRBJ2-2 and V is TRBV7-9; D could derive from TRBD1 or TRBD2 (5 bases each). With 7 bases removed from V and 0 bases from J, the gap between germline ends came to 15 bases. The germline CDR1 and CDR2 sequences are SEHNR and FQNEAQ (reference sequence). The CDR3 runs 16 residues. The CDR3 DNA is TGTGCCAGCAAGTCCATAGAGGGGTCGAACACCGGGGAGCTGTTTTTT. Its protein product is CASKSIEGSNTGELFF.

The chain uses TRBV5-5 and TRBJ2-1; 10 bases align to TRBD1. From germline, CDR1 is SGHKS and CDR2 YYEKEE (reference sequence). V shed 0 bases, J shed 0 bases, and the junction held 6 bases outside the gene matches. The CDR3 has 18 residues. The CDR3 is CASSLVGQGIVSYNEQFF. As DNA, the CDR3 is TGTGCCAGCAGCTTGGTGGGACAGGGGATCGTCTCCTACAATGAGCAGTTCTTC.

The V call is TRBV7-7, the J call TRBJ2-5; 10 bases line up with TRBD2. V lost 1 base to trimming and J lost 4 bases; unmatched junction nucleotides: 6. Germline loops: CDR1 SSHAT, CDR2 FNYEAQ (reference sequence). This CDR3 has 16 residues. CDR3 loop: CASSLVLAGGIETQYF. The CDR3, as DNA: TGTGCCAGCAGCTTAGTCTTAGCGGGAGGCATAGAGACCCAGTACTTC.

The V call is TRBV30, the J call TRBJ1-1; a weak D match, TRBD1 (5 bases). The CDR3 is made up of 14 amino acids. Trimming stripped 2 bases from V and 2 bases from J, with 12 bases between. In germline, CDR1 is GTSNPN, CDR2 SVGIG (reference sequence). The CDR3 loop reads CAWSHRGLNTEAFF. The DNA for the CDR3 is TGTGCCTGGAGTCATCGGGGACTTAACACTGAAGCTTTCTTT.

In regard to this clone: This same CDR3 is encoded by further DNA sequences in the sample. This rearrangement joins TRBV15 to TRBJ1-5, with 9 bases aligning to TRBD1. CDR3 length: 14 residues. Germline lookup yields CDR1 LNHNV and CDR2 YYDKDF (reference sequence). Trimming removed 5 bases from V and 2 bases from J; junction bases left unmatched: 1. The CDR3 sequence: CATSRDRGNQPQHF. The CDR3 nucleotides are TGTGCCACCAGCCGGGACAGGGGCAATCAGCCCCAGCATTTT.

The CDR3, as DNA: TGTGCCAGCGGACCCCCCGGAGAGCAGTACTTC. It yields the protein CASGPPGEQYF. This chain uses TRBV11-3 with TRBJ2-7; D not resolved. The CDR3 runs 11 residues. The V end was cut by 8 bases, the J end by 7 bases, with 12 bases between. CDR1 is SGHNT and CDR2 is YENEEA in the germline V gene.

The chain carries TRBV11-3 and TRBJ2-5; 10 bases fit TRBD1. Germline CDR1 SGHNT, CDR2 YENEEA. This CDR3 spans 16 amino acids. V shed 5 bases and J 5 bases; nucleotides not matched to a gene: 11. Here the CDR3 DNA reads TGTGCCAGCAGCCCCAGAGGGGGACAGGGGCCGGAGACCCAGTACTTC. It specifies CASSPRGGQGPETQYF. Using reference TRBV11-3 and TRBJ2-5 for the parts outside the CDR3, the full variable domain is EAGVVQSPRYKIIEKKQPVAFWCNPISGHNTLYWYLQNLGQGPELLIRYENEEAVDDSQLPKDRFSAERLKGVDSTLKIQPAELGDSAVYLCASSPRGGQGPETQYFGPGTRLLVL.

On this clone: The germline gene is not matched at one end of the junction; a read error may be the cause. CDR3 DNA: TGTGCCAGCAGTTCATATCGACTAGCGGGATATCATTGG. It is translated as CASSSYRLAGYHW. This rearrangement joins TRBV27 to TRBJ2-3; 11 nucleotides align to TRBD2. CDR3 length: 13 residues. CDR1 is MNHEY, CDR2 SMNVEV, per germline (reference sequence).

The V and J genes are TRBV27 and TRBJ2-7; D possibly corresponds to TRBD2 (5 bases). Trimming took 6 bases from V and 7 from J, leaving 10 bases between them. The CDR3 is 11 amino acids. Germline CDR1 is MNHEY and CDR2 is SMNVEV (reference sequence). CDR3 coding DNA: TGTGCCAGCAGAGGAGGTGCTGAGCAGTACTTC. Translating gives CASRGGAEQYF.

The rearrangement links TRBV19 to TRBJ1-1, with 9 bases lining up with TRBD1. The CDR3 is 14 amino acids. The junction had 12 bases not matched to a gene; V was cut back by 8 bases and J by 8 bases. The V gene's germline CDR1 is LNHDA and CDR2 SQIVND (reference sequence). This chain's CDR3 is CASRPRDRVSEAFF. CDR3 coding DNA: TGTGCCAGTCGACCCAGGGACAGGGTATCAGAAGCTTTCTTT.

This chain joins TRBV27 and TRBJ1-4; maybe TRBD1 (5 bases). Germline V gene data show CDR1 as MNHEY and CDR2 as SMNVEV (reference sequence). The CDR3 extends over 13 amino acids. V shed 6 bases and J shed 5 bases, with 10 bases lying between them. CDR3 sequence reads: CASRTDPNEKLFF. In nucleotides, the CDR3 is TGTGCCAGCAGGACAGATCCCAATGAAAAACTGTTTTTT.

The chain has TRBV4-2 and TRBJ2-1, with D perhaps matching TRBD2 (6 bases). Trimming removed 0 bases from V and 8 bases from J, with 20 bases in between. The CDR3 sequence is 17 residues long. Per germline, CDR1 LGHNA and CDR2 YNFKEQ. The CDR3 DNA is TGTGCCAGCAGCCAAGATTTCCGGAGGGCCCTTTGGGATGAGCAGTTCTTC. Translated, it gives CASSQDFRRALWDEQFF.

The V and J genes are TRBV6-6 and TRBJ1-6; D might be TRBD1 (5 bases). The CDR3 totals 15 residues. V lost 2 bases to trimming and J lost 9 bases, with 14 bases between them. CDR1 and CDR2 (germline): MNHNY, SVGAGI (reference sequence). CDR3 nucleotide sequence: TGTGCCAGCAGTTACCGGAGGCAGGGTGGTTCACCCCTCCACTTT. Its protein product is CASSYRRQGGSPLHF.

The chain employs TRBV6-5 and TRBJ1-1; 9 bases map to TRBD1. Per the germline V gene, CDR1 is MNHEY and CDR2 is SVGAGI. J lost 4 bases, V lost 5 bases, and 5 bases had no gene match. This CDR3 region has 14 residues. CDR3: CASSTQGASTEAFF. CDR3 bases: TGTGCCAGCAGTACACAGGGGGCATCCACTGAAGCTTTCTTT.

This sequence joins TRBV11-2 and TRBJ2-5; no reliable D call. Germline V gene data show CDR1 as SGHAT and CDR2 as FQNNGV. The germline V and J ends were trimmed by 1 base and 2 bases, with 14 bases remaining between them. The CDR3 extends over 16 amino acids. CDR3 bases: TGTGCCAGCAGCTTAGGAGCCAGCCGAACTCAAGAGACCCAGTACTTC. Translated, it gives CASSLGASRTQETQYF. Variable domain in full (rest from reference TRBV11-2 and TRBJ2-5): EAGVAQSPRYKIIEKRQSVAFWCNPISGHATLYWYQQILGQGPKLLIQFQNNGVVDDSQLPKDRFSAERLKGVDSTLKIQPAKLEDSAVYLCASSLGASRTQETQYFGPGTRLLVL.

V is TRBV27 and J is TRBJ1-5; 9 bases agree with TRBD1. This CDR3 is built from 13 residues. Germline V gives CDR1 MNHEY, CDR2 SMNVEV (reference sequence). V trimming: 4 bases; J trimming: 6 bases; junction bases outside the gene matches: 1. This chain's CDR3 is CASSWTGVQPQHF. The DNA of the CDR3 is TGTGCCAGCAGTTGGACAGGGGTTCAGCCCCAGCATTTT.

The genes are TRBV29-1 and TRBJ1-1; 7 bases map to TRBD1. The CDR3 contains 15 residues. V shed 1 base and J 1 base; nucleotides not matched to a gene: 6. Germline CDR1 is SQVTM and CDR2 is ANQGSEA. The CDR3 region is CSVEGLYRGNTEAFF. CDR3 nucleotides: TGCAGCGTTGAAGGGCTTTACAGGGGGAACACTGAAGCTTTCTTT.

On this clone itself: The same CDR3 can be traced to other DNA sequences in this sample. This sequence joins TRBV28 and TRBJ1-2, with D unclear. CDR3 size: 13 residues. Between the trimmed V and J ends, which lost 1 base and 2 bases, there was a span of 5 bases. CDR1 is MDHEN, CDR2 SYDVKM, per germline. CDR3 protein: CASSLLGNYGYTF. For the CDR3, the DNA is TGTGCCAGCAGTTTATTAGGCAACTATGGCTACACCTTC.

V is TRBV28 and J is TRBJ2-7, with a tentative D call TRBD2 (7 bases). CDR1 is MDHEN, CDR2 SYDVKM, per germline. The ends were cut back, 7 bases at V and 6 bases at J, with 28 bases in the middle. CDR3 length: 17 residues. The CDR3 sequence is CASNPPRGGDRRGEQYF. CDR3 coding DNA: TGTGCCAGCAACCCCCCGAGGGGGGGGGATCGACGGGGCGAGCAGTACTTC.

In this sample, this clone turned up once. The CDR3 loop is CASSWGGNTIYF. The CDR3 nucleotides are TGTGCCAGCAGCTGGGGTGGAAACACCATATATTTT. The V call is TRBV5-6, the J call TRBJ1-3; D is uncertain. Germline V gives CDR1 SGHDT, CDR2 YYEEEE. This CDR3 is built from 12 residues. Trimming took off 3 bases at V and 3 bases at J, with 4 bases between the two ends.

The genes are TRBV27 and TRBJ2-1; unclear D gene. The germline gives CDR1 MNHEY, CDR2 SMNVEV (reference sequence). Deletions cut 2 bases from V and 0 bases from J, with 8 bases between. The CDR3 loop spans 15 amino acids. The chain's CDR3 is CASSLISPSYNEQFF. CDR3 nucleotides: TGTGCCAGCAGTTTAATCAGCCCCTCCTACAATGAGCAGTTCTTC.

In its sample, this clone was seen once. V usage is TRBV28 and J usage is TRBJ1-1; 9 bases line up with TRBD1. Looked up from germline, CDR1 is MDHEN and CDR2 is SYDVKM. The ends lost 5 bases at V and 1 base at J; junction bases unmatched: 2. The CDR3 covers 14 residues. The CDR3 DNA reads as TGTGCCAGCAGTGGGGGACAGGGGAACACTGAAGCTTTCTTT. Its protein is CASSGGQGNTEAFF.

This chain connects TRBV7-9 to TRBJ2-1; 8 nucleotides line up with TRBD2. The CDR3 is 15 residues long. V lost 6 bases and J lost 8; bases outside the gene matches: 12. From germline, CDR1 is SEHNR and CDR2 FQNEAQ (reference sequence). CDR3 residues: CASRDPWTSNHEQFF. The CDR3 DNA reads as TGTGCCAGCAGGGACCCCTGGACTAGCAACCATGAGCAGTTCTTC.

This clone was recorded once. The rearrangement uses TRBV18 and TRBJ2-7, with TRBD1 as a possible D gene (6 bases). Trimming took off 2 bases at V and 4 bases at J, with 15 bases between the two ends. The CDR3 loop spans 15 amino acids. Looked up from germline, CDR1 is KGHSH and CDR2 is LQKENI. The CDR3 here is CASSPIGGSGYEQYF. DNA of the CDR3: TGTGCCAGCTCACCAATTGGGGGCTCAGGGTACGAGCAGTACTTC.

The chain couples TRBV29-1 to TRBJ2-7, with a tentative D call TRBD1 (6 bases). The CDR3 has 15 residues. V lost 1 base and J 0 bases, leaving 13 bases between the germline ends. Looked up from germline, CDR1 is SQVTM and CDR2 is ANQGSEA. CDR3 protein: CSVEVGDTSSYEQYF. Written as DNA, the CDR3 is TGCAGCGTTGAAGTCGGGGACACCTCCTCCTACGAGCAGTACTTC.